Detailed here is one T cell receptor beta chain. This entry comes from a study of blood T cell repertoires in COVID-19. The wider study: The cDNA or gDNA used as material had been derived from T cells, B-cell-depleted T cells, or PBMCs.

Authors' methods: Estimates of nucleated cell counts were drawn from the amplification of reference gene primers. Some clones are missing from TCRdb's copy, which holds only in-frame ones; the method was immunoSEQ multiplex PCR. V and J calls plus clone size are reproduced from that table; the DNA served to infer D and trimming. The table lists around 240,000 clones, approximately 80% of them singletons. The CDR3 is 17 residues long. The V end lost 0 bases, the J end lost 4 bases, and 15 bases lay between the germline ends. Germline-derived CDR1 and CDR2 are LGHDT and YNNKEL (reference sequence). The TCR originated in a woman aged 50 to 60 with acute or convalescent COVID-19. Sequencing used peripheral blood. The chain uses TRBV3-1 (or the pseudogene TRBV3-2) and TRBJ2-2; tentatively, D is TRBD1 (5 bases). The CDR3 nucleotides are TGTGCCAGCAGCCAAGATTGGGCAGGGTCCGGCACCGGGGAGCTGTTTTTT. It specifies CASSQDWAGSGTGELFF.